This TCR beta chain was sequenced in a study of cytomegalovirus exposure and HLA in healthy donors. Study-wide results and caveats: Reportedly, cytomegalovirus status was diagnosed with high sensitivity and specificity. The CMV antigen specificity of a few CMV-associated chains was confirmed through in vitro analysis.

These donors counted as nominally healthy when sampled, but unrecorded immune exposures were likely. Notes on this clone: The antigen remains unidentified.

Deletions cut 4 bases from V and 7 bases from J, with 20 bases between. The length of the CDR3 is 16 residues. Germline lookup yields CDR1 MNHEY and CDR2 SMNVEV (reference sequence). Vbeta (60) and Jbeta (13) primers were used in the PCR. As originally analysed: Later, some 75 million unique TCR beta chains were counted in an analysis, and roughly 11 million of them were shared. Method: immunoSEQ multiplex PCR; TCRdb's copy keeps in-frame clones and lacks some. Clone size and the V and J calls come from that table; the DNA yielded D and trimming. The sample carries around 140,000 clones, 65% to 80% recorded once.

Sequencing was performed on PBMCs. The chain couples TRBV27 to TRBJ2-1; D perhaps matches TRBD1 (7 bases). The receptor was isolated from a male donor in good health and CMV-seronegative. Here the CDR3 reads CASSSPGTVGRNEQFF. The CDR3 DNA is TGTGCCAGCAGTTCACCTGGGACAGTGGGGAGGAATGAGCAGTTCTTC.